These 20 T cell receptor beta chains were sequenced from one sample in a study of PD-1 blockade in classical Hodgkin lymphoma. Here immunoSEQ multiplex PCR was the method, and the copy in TCRdb shows in-frame clones only, minus some. The sample holds some 150,000 clones, 78% seen once. Relapses following autologous stem cell transplantation were seen in all patients, with brentuximab vedotin exposure varying. The sequencing here drew on peripheral blood mononuclear cells (PBMCs), taken before the second cycle of nivolumab. The source is a human donor with classical Hodgkin lymphoma.

The chain carries TRBV10-3 and TRBJ1-5, with D unresolved. The germline V gene encodes CDR1 ENHRY and CDR2 SYGVKD. The germline V and J ends were trimmed by 2 bases and 1 base, with 9 bases remaining between them. The CDR3 loop spans 15 amino acids. This CDR3 is CAISENVGSNQPQHF. The CDR3 nucleotides are TGTGCCATCAGTGAGAATGTGGGGAGCAATCAGCCCCAGCATTTT.

The rearrangement uses TRBV6-5 and TRBJ1-5; no firm D call. The CDR3 runs to 15 residues. The V and J ends lost 5 bases and 1 base respectively, with 12 bases between them. The germline CDR1 and CDR2 sequences are MNHEY and SVGAGI. DNA for the CDR3: TGTGCCAGCAGTCAACAGCAGTGGAGCAATCAGCCCCAGCATTTT. Protein: CASSQQQWSNQPQHF.

CDR3 protein: CASSLGPGGEEKLFF. In nucleotides, the CDR3 is TGCGCCAGCAGCTTGGGGCCAGGGGGCGAGGAAAAACTGTTTTTT. This chain connects TRBV5-1 to TRBJ1-4; 8 nucleotides match TRBD1. The trim removed 0 bases at V and 8 bases at J, leaving 6 bases unmatched. The CDR3 sequence is 15 residues long. The germline V gene has CDR1 SGHRS and CDR2 YFSETQ.

V is TRBV2 and J is TRBJ2-7; 10 nucleotides line up with TRBD1. The V and J ends lost 4 bases and 13 bases, in that order; junction bases with no gene match: 10. The CDR3 is 13 residues long. Germline assignment: CDR1 SNHLY and CDR2 FYNNEI. The CDR3 coding sequence is TGTGCCAGCAGTGGGGGACAGGGGTTTCGGAATTACTTC. Residues: CASSGGQGFRNYF. Looking up the rest from reference TRBV2 and TRBJ2-7 gives the full variable domain: EPEVTQTPSHQVTQMGQEVILRCVPISNHLYFYWYRQILGQKVEFLVSFYNNEISEKSEIFDDQFSVERPDGSNFTLKIRSTKLEDSAMYFCASSGGQGFRNYFGPGTRLTVT.

The chain joins TRBV4-1 to TRBJ2-5, with 7 positions matching TRBD1. The germline V gene encodes CDR1 MGHRA and CDR2 YSYEKL. The CDR3 length is 15 residues. The junction had 9 bases not matched to a gene; V was cut back by 3 bases and J by 5 bases. Written as DNA, the CDR3 is TGCGCCAGCAGCCAGGGAGACAGGGCTGGTGAGACCCAGTACTTC. Translated: CASSQGDRAGETQYF.

The CDR3 loop is CASIWGGITEAFF. Here the CDR3 DNA reads TGTGCCAGCATCTGGGGGGGGATCACTGAAGCTTTCTTT. The rearrangement uses TRBV2 and TRBJ1-1; D might be TRBD1 (5 bases). From germline, CDR1 is SNHLY and CDR2 FYNNEI. The CDR3 consists of 13 residues. Trimming cost V 7 bases and J 4 bases, with 13 bases left between them.

This chain links TRBV7-3 with TRBJ2-1; 14 nucleotides align to TRBD2. This CDR3 is 15 amino acids long. V shed 5 bases and J 8 bases; nucleotides not matched to a gene: 5. Germline values: CDR1 SGHTA, CDR2 FQGTGA. The CDR3 sequence is CASSLGTSGSYEQFF. The CDR3 region has the DNA TGTGCCAGCAGCCTGGGGACTAGCGGGAGCTATGAGCAGTTCTTC.

The chain is built from TRBV14 and TRBJ2-3; D uncertain. Germline lookup yields CDR1 SGHDN and CDR2 FVKESK. The CDR3 is 14 residues long. The V end lost 0 bases, the J end lost 4 bases, and 8 bases lay between the germline ends. CDR3 DNA sequence: TGTGCCAGCAGCCAAGATCGGGTGGCAGATACGCAGTATTTT. This codes for CASSQDRVADTQYF.

V usage is TRBV6-5 and J usage is TRBJ2-5; 7 positions match TRBD1. The V segment lost 2 bases and the J segment 5 bases; nucleotides outside the gene matches: 8. The CDR3 runs to 15 residues. CDR1 and CDR2 from the germline V gene are MNHEY and SVGAGI. CDR3 nucleotides: TGTGCCAGCAGTTACGAGGGGGCCGGGGAGGAGACCCAGTACTTC. This translates into CASSYEGAGEETQYF.

This sequence joins TRBV5-1 and TRBJ2-3; D is undetermined. There are 12 residues in the CDR3. Germline V gene sequence: CDR1 SGHRS, CDR2 YFSETQ. Trimming removed 6 bases from V and 5 bases from J, with 10 bases in between. As DNA, the CDR3 is TGCGCCAGCATAGGTAACAGAGATACGCAGTATTTT. This sequence encodes CASIGNRDTQYF.

V is TRBV6-6 and J is TRBJ2-7; 12 bases are a match to TRBD2. The CDR3 runs to 15 residues. The germline V gene has CDR1 MNHNY and CDR2 SVGAGI (reference sequence). V gave up 6 bases and J gave up 3 bases; unmatched junction bases: 6. The CDR3 coding sequence is TGTGCCAGCAGCCCTAGCGGGAGGGACTTCTACGAGCAGTACTTC. Protein sequence: CASSPSGRDFYEQYF.

A single count supports this clone. The V gene is TRBV28, the J gene TRBJ2-1; maybe TRBD1 (6 bases). Trimming shortened V by 2 bases and J by 1 base, and 15 bases separated the two germline ends. Germline assignment: CDR1 MDHEN and CDR2 SYDVKM. This CDR3 spans 17 amino acids. The CDR3: CASSLPRGAASYNEQFF. The CDR3 region has the DNA TGTGCCAGCAGTTTACCCAGGGGAGCGGCGTCCTACAATGAGCAGTTCTTC. The entire variable domain, with the rest obtained from reference TRBV28 and TRBJ2-1, is as follows: DVKVTQSSRYLVKRTGEKVFLECVQDMDHENMFWYRQDPGLGLRLIYFSYDVKMKEKGDIPEGYSVSREKKERFSLILESASTNQTSMYLCASSLPRGAASYNEQFFGPGTRLTVL.

This chain connects TRBV6-5 to TRBJ2-7; the match to TRBD2 covers 7 bases. V shed 4 bases and J 0 bases; nucleotides not matched to a gene: 6. The CDR3 is 15 amino acids. Germline V lookup: CDR1 MNHEY, CDR2 SVGAGI. The CDR3 DNA reads TGTGCCAGCAGTTCCCTGGGGGGGATCTCCTACGAGCAGTACTTC. This codes for CASSSLGGISYEQYF.

This clone was recorded a few times. This sequence joins TRBV6-1 and TRBJ2-7, with a weak D call TRBD2 (6 bases). Trimming took off 6 bases at V and 3 bases at J, with 9 bases between the two ends. CDR3 size: 12 residues. Germline-derived CDR1 and CDR2 are MNHNS and SASEGT. In nucleotides, the CDR3 is TGTGCCAGCAGGGACTATGGCTACGAGCAGTACTTC. Protein sequence: CASRDYGYEQYF.

In its sample, this clone was seen a few times. The chain employs TRBV27 and TRBJ2-6; D gene ambiguous. The germline V gene encodes CDR1 MNHEY and CDR2 SMNVEV (reference sequence). CDR3 length: 13 residues. Trimming removed 6 bases at V and 0 bases at J, with 3 bases between. The chain's CDR3 is CASRVSGANVLTF. In DNA, the CDR3 is TGTGCCAGCAGGGTCTCTGGGGCCAACGTCCTGACTTTC. The whole variable domain, filled in from reference TRBV27 and TRBJ2-6, reads EAQVTQNPRYLITVTGKKLTVTCSQNMNHEYMSWYRQDPGLGLRQIYYSMNVEVTDKGDVPEGYKVSRKEKRNFPLILESPSPNQTSLYFCASRVSGANVLTFGAGSRLTVL.

The J gene is TRBJ2-3, the V gene TRBV25-1; TRBD2 matches at 9 bases. The CDR3 runs to 15 residues. The V gene end was trimmed by 5 bases and the J gene end by 0 bases; junction bases not matched to a gene: 3. Germline V gene lookup returns CDR1 MGHDK and CDR2 SYGVNS. The CDR3 DNA reads TGTGCCAGCAGTACTACTAGCGGGAGCACAGATACGCAGTATTTT. It yields the protein CASSTTSGSTDTQYF.

The chain carries TRBV27 and TRBJ2-2; D remains ambiguous. Trimming stripped 5 bases from V and 7 bases from J, with 5 bases between. From germline, CDR1 is MNHEY and CDR2 SMNVEV (reference sequence). The CDR3 spans 11 residues. The CDR3 nucleotides are TGTGCCAGCAGTCGGTACGGGGAGCTGTTTTTT. It encodes CASSRYGELFF.

This clone was seen only a few times. The V call is TRBV6-5, the J call TRBJ1-2; unclear D gene. CDR1 and CDR2 from the germline V gene are MNHEY and SVGAGI. The V end was cut by 3 bases, the J end by 2 bases, with 7 bases between. The CDR3 totals 13 residues. CDR3 protein: CASSYGTNYGYTF. DNA for the CDR3: TGTGCCAGCAGTTATGGCACCAACTATGGCTACACCTTC.

This clone has just a few counts. This chain joins TRBV7-9 and TRBJ1-2; TRBD1 aligns across 8 bases. The CDR3 sequence is 13 residues long. The germline V gene has CDR1 SEHNR and CDR2 FQNEAQ (reference sequence). V shed 5 bases, J shed 5 bases, and the junction held 4 bases outside the gene matches. CDR3 residues: CASSTRQGYGYTF. The CDR3 DNA reads as TGTGCCAGCAGCACGAGACAGGGGTATGGCTACACCTTC.

This clone has just a few counts. The rearrangement joins TRBV7-9 to TRBJ2-7; possibly TRBD1 for D (6 bases). Germline values: CDR1 SEHNR, CDR2 FQNEAQ (reference sequence). This CDR3 region has 14 residues. Trimming pared 2 bases from V and 5 bases from J, leaving 13 bases between. The CDR3 loop is CASSLKQGWDEQYF. The CDR3 nucleotides are TGTGCCAGCAGCTTAAAACAGGGTTGGGACGAGCAGTACTTC.